One sample yielded the 26 T cell receptor beta chains listed below, sequenced in a study of CD8 T cells in Susac syndrome. After extraction with the RNeasy kit, about 0.45 to 1 ug of the RNA was reverse transcribed using random hexamers. TCRdb passed the immunoSEQ multiplex PCR reads through MiXCR, listing each CDR3 protein once. The table has about 170,000 distinct CDR3 sequences, around 95% seen once; the top ten hold about 0.12%. The specimen sequenced was CD4+ T cells from PBMCs. These receptors were collected from a human donor with Susac syndrome.

The rearrangement joins TRBV2 to TRBJ2-5, with D hard to call. Germline lookup yields CDR1 SNHLY and CDR2 FYNNEI. Trimming took off 8 bases at V and 1 base at J, with 17 bases between the two ends. The CDR3 consists of 15 residues. CDR3 loop: CASYSWGGAQETQYF. CDR3 DNA: TGTGCCAGCTATAGCTGGGGTGGCGCCCAAGAGACCCAGTACTTC.

This rearrangement joins TRBV6-2 or TRBV6-3 to TRBJ2-5; D gene unclear. In germline, CDR1 is MNHEY, CDR2 SVGEGT. This CDR3 is 13 amino acids long. V was clipped by 6 bases and J by 5 bases, with 13 bases between them. CDR3 in DNA: TGTGCCAGCAGCTATGGACCTATGGAGACCCAGTACTTC. Protein sequence: CASSYGPMETQYF.

The chain combines TRBV14 with TRBJ1-6; D not certain. This CDR3 has 16 residues. V lost 3 bases, J lost 7 bases, and 16 bases lay in between. The germline gives CDR1 SGHDN, CDR2 FVKESK. This CDR3 reads CASSQSAGLANSPLHF. For the CDR3, the DNA is TGTGCCAGCAGCCAGTCAGCAGGACTCGCCAATTCACCCCTCCACTTT.

This chain uses TRBV6-5 with TRBJ2-5, with 10 bases identical to TRBD2. The CDR3 contains 17 residues. Germline V gene lookup returns CDR1 MNHEY and CDR2 SVGAGI. V shed 1 base and J 0 bases; nucleotides not matched to a gene: 5. CDR3 sequence reads: CASSYLLAGGYQETQYF. CDR3 nucleotides: TGTGCCAGCAGTTACTTGTTAGCGGGGGGTTACCAAGAGACCCAGTACTTC.

The rearrangement uses TRBV6-5 and TRBJ1-2; 7 bases are shared with TRBD1. This CDR3 has 14 amino acids. CDR1 and CDR2 (germline): MNHEY, SVGAGI. J lost 5 bases, V lost 2 bases, and 5 bases had no gene match. The CDR3, as DNA: TGTGCCAGCAGTTACGACAGGGAGGGGTATGGCTACACCTTC. Translation: CASSYDREGYGYTF.

The genes are TRBV27 and TRBJ2-7; either TRBD1 or TRBD2 may supply D (5 bases each). The CDR3 is 13 residues long. Germline assignment: CDR1 MNHEY and CDR2 SMNVEV (reference sequence). Trimming pared 3 bases from V and 7 bases from J, leaving 13 bases between. CDR3 in DNA: TGTGCCAGCAGTTTTGCAGTGTGGGGGGAGCAGTACGTC. Translated, it gives CASSFAVWGEQYV.

The chain carries TRBV15 and TRBJ2-5; D may be TRBD2 (7 bases). CDR1 and CDR2 from the germline V gene are LNHNV and YYDKDF (reference sequence). The CDR3 extends over 14 amino acids. Trimming left V 5 bases short and J 2 bases short, with 12 bases between. As DNA, the CDR3 is TGTGCCACCAGCTTCGGGGGGCCACAAGAGACCCAGTACTTC. Translation: CATSFGGPQETQYF.

The chain carries TRBV15 and TRBJ2-1; 14 bases align to TRBD2. Unmatched junction bases numbered 6, after V lost 0 bases and J lost 8 bases. Germline-derived CDR1 and CDR2 are LNHNV and YYDKDF (reference sequence). CDR3 length: 17 amino acids. DNA for the CDR3: TGTGCCACCAGCAGAGACTCGGGGACTAGCGGGAGCCATGAGCAGTTCTTC. This gives the protein CATSRDSGTSGSHEQFF.

The chain joins TRBV27 to TRBJ1-2, with D hard to call. The CDR3 extends over 14 amino acids. Germline CDR1 and CDR2: MNHEY and SMNVEV (reference sequence). V dropped 5 bases and J dropped 4 bases, with 14 bases sitting between them. The CDR3 nucleotides are TGTGCCAGCAGTCGTGGGCTCTCTTTCTATGGCTACACCTTC. The encoded protein is CASSRGLSFYGYTF.

The genes are TRBV28 and TRBJ1-2, with TRBD1 as a possible D gene (6 bases). CDR1 is MDHEN and CDR2 is SYDVKM in the germline V gene. Trimming took off 6 bases at V and 2 bases at J, with 10 bases between the two ends. The CDR3 is 13 amino acids. CDR3 nucleotides: TGTGCCAGCAGGCCGGGACACAACTATGGCTACACCTTC. It translates to CASRPGHNYGYTF.

This chain connects TRBV9 to TRBJ2-3, with TRBD1 matching over 10 bases. V gave up 2 bases and J gave up 2 bases; unmatched junction bases: 5. The CDR3 has 16 residues. Germline CDR1 reads SGDLS; CDR2 reads YYNGEE. CDR3 loop: CASSVYDRGLTDTQYF. The CDR3 bases are TGTGCCAGCAGCGTTTATGACAGGGGGCTCACAGATACGCAGTATTTT. The full variable domain, with the rest looked up from reference TRBV9 and TRBJ2-3, is DSGVTQTPKHLITATGQRVTLRCSPRSGDLSVYWYQQSLDQGLQFLIQYYNGEERAKGNILERFSAQQFPDLHSELNLSSLELGDSALYFCASSVYDRGLTDTQYFGPGTRLTVL.

This clonotype appeared a few times. The chain recombines TRBV24-1 with TRBJ2-4; 7 nucleotides align to TRBD2. The CDR3 runs 12 residues. Germline-derived CDR1 and CDR2 are KGHDR and SFDVKD. The V segment lost 9 bases and the J segment 7 bases; nucleotides outside the gene matches: 5. The CDR3 reads CATESAGNIQYF. CDR3 sequence (DNA): TGTGCCACCGAGTCAGCGGGGAACATTCAGTACTTC.

This clonotype occurred a few times. This chain connects TRBV29-1 to TRBJ2-2, with D hard to call. Germline V gives CDR1 SQVTM, CDR2 ANQGSEA. The CDR3 has 11 amino acids. V was cut by 7 bases and J by 5 bases, with 8 bases left in between. DNA of the CDR3: TGCAGCGGGATTGAGACCGGGGAGCTGTTTTTT. This encodes CSGIETGELFF.

The rearrangement uses TRBV27 and TRBJ2-3; 9 positions match TRBD2. The CDR3 consists of 18 residues. With 7 bases clipped from V and 0 bases from J, the junction kept 14 bases outside the gene matches. The V gene's germline CDR1 is MNHEY and CDR2 SMNVEV (reference sequence). CDR3 sequence reads: CASTGFVGTSGSTDTQYF. CDR3 in DNA: TGTGCCAGCACCGGATTCGTCGGCACTAGCGGGAGCACAGATACGCAGTATTTT.

The chain combines TRBV25-1 with TRBJ1-6; D call uncertain. CDR1 is MGHDK and CDR2 is SYGVNS in the germline V gene. V was cut by 5 bases and J by 8 bases, with 13 bases left in between. The CDR3 totals 14 residues. The CDR3 loop is CASSRSTADSPLHF. The CDR3 nucleotides read TGTGCCAGCAGTAGGTCCACAGCAGATTCACCCCTCCACTTT. The whole variable domain, filled in from reference TRBV25-1 and TRBJ1-6, reads EADIYQTPRYLVIGTGKKITLECSQTMGHDKMYWYQQDPGMELHLIHYSYGVNSTEKGDLSSESTVSRIRTEHFPLTLESARPSHTSQYLCASSRSTADSPLHFGNGTRLTVT.

V is TRBV7-3 and J is TRBJ2-1, with 10 bases fitting TRBD2. Unmatched junction bases numbered 10, after V lost 5 bases and J lost 6 bases. CDR3 length: 16 amino acids. Germline-derived CDR1 and CDR2 are SGHTA and FQGTGA. The CDR3 reads CASSLLAGAHFNEQFF. The CDR3 DNA is TGTGCCAGCAGCCTCCTAGCGGGAGCCCACTTCAATGAGCAGTTCTTC.

This chain joins TRBV7-8 and TRBJ2-1; 9 nucleotides align to TRBD2. Germline V gene lookup returns CDR1 SGHVS and CDR2 FQNEAQ. This CDR3 has 15 amino acids. Trimming took 0 bases from V and 3 from J; bases not matched to a gene: 0. The CDR3 region has the DNA TGTGCCAGCAGCTTAGCTAGCGGGGGCTACAATGAGCAGTTCTTC. It translates to CASSLASGGYNEQFF.

The V gene is TRBV7-2, the J gene TRBJ1-5; 9 positions agree with TRBD1. V shed 2 bases and J 1 base; nucleotides not matched to a gene: 12. The CDR3 consists of 19 residues. Germline V gives CDR1 SGHTA, CDR2 FQGNSA. The CDR3 region has the DNA TGTGCCAGCAGCTTACGGACAGGGGCGGGGATATTGAGCAATCAGCCCCAGCATTTT. Translated, it gives CASSLRTGAGILSNQPQHF.

V is TRBV11-2 and J is TRBJ2-1; D is unresolved. CDR3 length: 17 residues. CDR1 is SGHAT and CDR2 is FQNNGV in the germline V gene. V lost 5 bases and J 0 bases, leaving 17 bases between the germline ends. CDR3 in DNA: TGTGCCAGCAGCGTTGGTCTTTCCGGCAGCTCCTACAATGAGCAGTTCTTC. This encodes CASSVGLSGSSYNEQFF. Supplemented by reference TRBV11-2 and TRBJ2-1, the full variable domain reads EAGVAQSPRYKIIEKRQSVAFWCNPISGHATLYWYQQILGQGPKLLIQFQNNGVVDDSQLPKDRFSAERLKGVDSTLKIQPAKLEDSAVYLCASSVGLSGSSYNEQFFGPGTRLTVL.

V gene TRBV20-1 combines with J gene TRBJ2-5; tentatively, D is TRBD2 (6 bases). There are 12 residues in the CDR3. The germline gives CDR1 DFQATT, CDR2 SNEGSKA (reference sequence). Trimming pared 6 bases from V and 4 bases from J, leaving 12 bases between. CDR3 sequence (DNA): TGCAGTGCCGCGGGACTTGGAGAGACCCAGTACTTC. This sequence encodes CSAAGLGETQYF.

The chain is built from TRBV6-2 or TRBV6-3 and TRBJ2-7; TRBD2 aligns across 9 bases. CDR1 is MNHEY, CDR2 SVGEGT, per germline. The V gene end was trimmed by 5 bases and the J gene end by 6 bases; junction bases not matched to a gene: 8. CDR3 length: 14 amino acids. The CDR3 nucleotides read TGTGCCAGCAGTGAGGGACTAGCCCTGGGCGAGCAGTACGTC. It encodes CASSEGLALGEQYV.

This chain links TRBV7-3 with TRBJ2-7; a possible D gene is TRBD1 (5 bases). V was trimmed by 5 bases and J by 0 bases, leaving 11 bases between them. CDR1 and CDR2 from the germline V gene are SGHTA and FQGTGA. This CDR3 spans 14 amino acids. Here the CDR3 DNA reads TGTGCCAGCAGCCCCAGGGCGGACTCCTACGAGCAGTACTTC. It encodes CASSPRADSYEQYF.

This chain links TRBV11-2 with TRBJ2-5; 9 positions agree with TRBD1. The V gene end was trimmed by 4 bases and the J gene end by 4 bases; junction bases not matched to a gene: 10. Germline loops: CDR1 SGHAT, CDR2 FQNNGV. There are 16 residues in the CDR3. CDR3 DNA: TGTGCCAGCAGCTCAATGACCGGGACAGGGACAGAGACCCAGTACTTC. It translates to CASSSMTGTGTETQYF.

The sample holds one count of this clonotype. The V gene is TRBV7-2, the J gene TRBJ1-5, with 7 bases matching TRBD1. This CDR3 region has 15 residues. Germline CDR1 is SGHTA and CDR2 is FQGNSA. The V and J ends lost 6 bases and 4 bases, in that order; junction bases with no gene match: 9. The CDR3 spells CASRPQGGENQPQHF. The CDR3 DNA reads as TGTGCCAGCAGACCTCAGGGGGGCGAGAATCAGCCCCAGCATTTT.

The chain recombines TRBV3-1 with TRBJ1-1, with D possibly TRBD1 on 6 matching bases. The CDR3 sequence is 15 residues long. Germline V gene lookup returns CDR1 LGHDT and CDR2 YNNKEL (reference sequence). Trimming left V 1 base short and J 4 bases short, with 13 bases between. Here the CDR3 DNA reads TGTGCCAGCAGCCAAGGAGGGGGGTACGGCACTGAAGCTTTCTTT. Translation: CASSQGGGYGTEAFF.

The V gene is TRBV24-1, the J gene TRBJ2-1; 12 nucleotides agree with TRBD2. The V gene's germline CDR1 is KGHDR and CDR2 SFDVKD. This CDR3 contains 15 residues. Losses at the gene ends were 3 bases for V and 8 bases for J; bases not matched to a gene: 4. The CDR3 coding sequence is TGTGCCACCAGTGATCTACTAGCGGGGGGTGATGAGCAGTTCTTC. It codes for CATSDLLAGGDEQFF.